Listed below are T cell receptor beta chains from one sample, sequenced in a study of shared clonotypes between healthy human individuals. This table comes from immunoSEQ multiplex PCR, and its TCRdb copy is limited to in-frame clones, with some not included. The table has some 2.4 million clones, roughly 93% seen once; the top ten hold approximately 0.36%. Specimen: naive CD4+ T cells from PBMCs. The origin of the receptors is a man between 18 and 35 years old in good health. Some clones in this sample may be carry-over from other donors' samples. Each CDR3 is given with its conserved first and last residue. D genes are given only for firm matches. Some rows have no size entry. The others give once, few or many, or a class for an expanded clone.

.	.	TRBV27	TRBJ2-7	CASSKDRYYEQYF	TGTGCCAGCAGTAAGGACAGATACTACGAGCAGTACTTC
.	.	TRBV19	TRBJ1-2	CASSISGLPNYGYTF	TGTGCCAGTAGTATTTCGGGATTACCTAACTATGGCTACACCTTC
.	.	TRBV7-9	TRBJ2-3	CASSLFSYSDTQYF	TGTGCCAGCAGCTTATTCTCTTATTCGGATACGCAGTATTTT
TRBD2	.	TRBV6-6	TRBJ2-7	CASRSSGRTHEQYF	TGTGCCAGCAGGTCCAGCGGGAGGACCCACGAGCAGTACTTC
.	.	TRBV7-8	TRBJ1-2	CASSLGGTTDYGYTF	TGTGCCAGCAGCTTAGGGGGTACGACCGACTATGGCTACACCTTC
TRBD2	.	TRBV11-2	TRBJ2-1	CARKGLAGPGEQFF	TGTGCCAGAAAGGGACTAGCGGGTCCGGGGGAGCAGTTCTTC
.	.	TRBV10-3	TRBJ2-2	CAISKSGAGELFF	TGTGCCATCAGTAAGTCGGGAGCCGGGGAGCTGTTTTTT
.	.	TRBV4-1	TRBJ1-2	CASSQESYGYTF	TGCGCCAGCAGCCAAGAGAGCTATGGCTACACCTTC
.	.	TRBV5-1	TRBJ2-2	CASSSAVQFSTGELFF	TGCGCCAGCAGTTCGGCCGTCCAGTTTAGCACCGGGGAGCTGTTTTTT
.	.	TRBV6-6	TRBJ1-5	CASSYAPMVDQPQHF	TGTGCCAGCAGTTACGCGCCCATGGTAGATCAGCCCCAGCATTTT
.	.	TRBV10-1	TRBJ1-5	CASSESLAFRHF	TGCGCCAGCAGTGAGTCTTTGGCATTTCGGCATTTT
.	.	TRBV5-1	TRBJ1-5	CASSLGQPNQPQHF	TGCGCCAGCAGCTTGGGACAGCCTAATCAGCCCCAGCATTTT
.	.	TRBV5-1	TRBJ1-2	CASSLVVGGSGGYTF	TGCGCCAGCAGCTTGGTCGTCGGGGGTTCTGGTGGCTACACCTTC
TRBD2	.	TRBV5-4	TRBJ2-5	CASSSGTSGRGQYF	TGTGCCAGCAGCTCGGGGACTAGCGGGAGGGGTCAGTACTTC
.	once	TRBV18	TRBJ1-4	CASSPAGRIGGNEKLFF	TGTGCCAGCTCACCAGCGGGTCGCATCGGGGGAAATGAAAAACTGTTTTTT
TRBD1	.	TRBV7-9	TRBJ1-3	CASSRRDRAVDTIYF	TGTGCCAGCAGCCGACGGGACAGGGCTGTGGACACCATATATTTT
.	.	TRBV11-2	TRBJ1-1	CASSLTGQQNTEAFF	TGTGCCAGCAGCTTGACCGGACAGCAGAACACTGAAGCTTTCTTT
.	.	TRBV9	TRBJ2-3	CASSVGHLTDTQYF	TGTGCCAGCAGCGTAGGACACCTCACAGATACGCAGTATTTT
TRBD2	.	TRBV7-9	TRBJ2-2	CASSTPGGGSTGELFF	TGTGCCAGCAGCACTCCGGGAGGGGGTTCAACCGGGGAGCTGTTTTTT
TRBD1	.	TRBV18	TRBJ1-5	CASSPGQAPQPQHF	TGTGCCAGCTCCCCGGGACAGGCCCCTCAGCCCCAGCATTTT
.	.	TRBV5-1	TRBJ2-1	CASSLVEGRNEQFF	TGCGCCAGCAGCTTGGTGGAGGGTCGCAATGAGCAGTTCTTC
.	.	TRBV5-1	TRBJ2-1	CASSLGDQDLYNEQFF	TGCGCCAGCAGCTTGGGGGACCAAGACTTGTACAATGAGCAGTTCTTC
TRBD2	.	TRBV18	TRBJ2-5	CASSPLAGVVGETQYF	TGTGCCAGCTCACCGTTAGCGGGAGTTGTAGGGGAGACCCAGTACTTC
TRBD1	.	TRBV16	TRBJ2-1	CASSPTSGGSQFF	TGTGCCAGCAGCCCCACCTCAGGGGGTTCTCAGTTCTTC
.	.	TRBV18	TRBJ2-2	CASSPLTGTDTGELFF	TGTGCCAGCTCACCACTTACCGGGACGGACACCGGGGAGCTGTTTTTT
.	once	TRBV5-4	TRBJ2-7	CASSPSGGREQYF	TGTGCCAGCAGCCCGTCCGGGGGGCGTGAGCAGTACTTC
.	.	TRBV15	TRBJ2-7	CATSREGGLGTYEQYF	TGTGCCACCAGCAGAGAGGGCGGGCTAGGAACATACGAGCAGTACTTC
.	.	TRBV28	TRBJ2-2	CASRFQGAGARGDTGELFF	TGTGCCAGCCGGTTCCAGGGAGCCGGGGCTCGCGGGGACACCGGGGAGCTGTTTTTT
TRBD1	.	TRBV30	TRBJ1-3	CAWRAGTGGMDTIYF	TGTGCCTGGAGGGCCGGGACAGGGGGCATGGACACCATATATTTT
TRBD2	.	TRBV5-4	TRBJ2-1	CASSASGRVNEQFF	TGTGCCAGCAGCGCTAGCGGGAGGGTAAATGAGCAGTTCTTC
.	.	TRBV20-1	TRBJ1-1	CSARAGSGAFF	TGCAGTGCTAGAGCGGGGAGTGGGGCTTTCTTT
.	.	TRBV19	TRBJ1-5	CASSIGNQPQHF	TGTGCCAGTAGTATAGGGAATCAGCCCCAGCATTTT
.	few	TRBV28	TRBJ1-5	CALAGNNQPQHF	TGTGCCCTGGCAGGCAACAATCAGCCCCAGCATTTT
TRBD2	.	TRBV5-1	TRBJ2-3	CASSSRVAGGYADTQYF	TGCGCCAGCAGCTCCCGAGTAGCGGGAGGGTATGCAGATACGCAGTATTTT
.	.	TRBV7-9	TRBJ1-4	CASSLNSVSNEKLFF	TGTGCCAGCAGCTTGAACAGCGTCTCTAATGAAAAACTGTTTTTT
.	.	TRBV6-6	TRBJ1-5	CASSYRQRNQPQHF	TGTGCCAGCAGTTATAGGCAGAGGAATCAGCCCCAGCATTTT
.	.	TRBV6-1	TRBJ1-1	CASSQQGNTEAFF	TGTGCCAGCAGTCAACAGGGGAACACTGAAGCTTTCTTT
.	.	TRBV10-3	TRBJ1-4	CAVGLPDEKLFF	TGTGCCGTGGGACTCCCGGATGAAAAACTGTTTTTT
.	once	TRBV19	TRBJ1-2	CASSIAGHSYGYTF	TGTGCCAGTAGTATAGCGGGACATAGCTATGGCTACACCTTC
.	.	TRBV5-1	TRBJ2-5	CASSFGIATEETQYF	TGCGCCAGCAGCTTCGGTATAGCGACGGAAGAGACCCAGTACTTC
TRBD2	once	TRBV4-1	TRBJ2-3	CASQPGLAGFSTDTQYF	TGCGCCTCTCAGCCGGGACTAGCGGGATTTAGCACAGATACGCAGTATTTT
TRBD2	.	TRBV7-2	TRBJ2-7	CASSMGAGVNYEQYF	TGTGCCAGCAGTATGGGTGCGGGGGTAAATTACGAGCAGTACTTC
.	.	TRBV28	TRBJ2-7	CATTDTYEQYF	TGTGCCACCACAGATACCTACGAGCAGTACTTC
.	.	TRBV7-3	TRBJ2-1	CASSPGQPLGYNEQFF	TGTGCCAGCAGCCCCGGTCAACCCCTCGGCTACAATGAGCAGTTCTTC
.	.	TRBV28	TRBJ2-1	CASSPPGAGVYNEQFF	TGTGCCAGCAGCCCCCCGGGAGCGGGCGTATACAATGAGCAGTTCTTC
.	.	TRBV28	TRBJ2-1	CASSLTMGGGAAYNEQFF	TGTGCCAGCAGTTTAACGATGGGGGGCGGGGCAGCCTACAATGAGCAGTTCTTC
TRBD1	.	TRBV6-6	TRBJ2-7	CASRPGQGAYEQYF	TGTGCCAGCAGGCCGGGACAGGGGGCCTACGAGCAGTACTTC
.	.	TRBV5-1	TRBJ1-1	CASSPGDNLSNTEAFF	TGCGCCAGCAGCCCTGGGGACAATCTTTCTAACACTGAAGCTTTCTTT
TRBD2	.	TRBV14	TRBJ2-2	CASSRGLAGAYGELFF	TGTGCCAGCAGCCGGGGACTAGCGGGAGCATACGGGGAGCTGTTTTTT
.	few	TRBV10-3	TRBJ1-1	CAISGVQTNTEAFF	TGTGCCATCAGTGGGGTACAGACGAACACTGAAGCTTTCTTT
TRBD1	.	TRBV6-6	TRBJ2-7	CASSYRGTEHTYEQYF	TGTGCCAGCAGTTACAGGGGGACAGAACACACCTACGAGCAGTACTTC
.	few	TRBV27	TRBJ1-2	CASSPPTGNYGYTF	TGTGCCAGCAGTCCACCGACAGGAAACTATGGCTACACCTTC
TRBD1	.	TRBV5-1	TRBJ2-3	CASSFQTGGADTQYF	TGCGCCAGCAGCTTCCAGACAGGGGGCGCAGATACGCAGTATTTT
.	.	TRBV11-2	TRBJ1-1	CASSLQGRSTEAFF	TGTGCCAGCAGCCTACAGGGTCGGAGCACTGAAGCTTTCTTT
TRBD2	.	TRBV30	TRBJ2-5	CAWISIRRGAQYF	TGTGCCTGGATCTCAATAAGGCGGGGGGCCCAGTACTTC